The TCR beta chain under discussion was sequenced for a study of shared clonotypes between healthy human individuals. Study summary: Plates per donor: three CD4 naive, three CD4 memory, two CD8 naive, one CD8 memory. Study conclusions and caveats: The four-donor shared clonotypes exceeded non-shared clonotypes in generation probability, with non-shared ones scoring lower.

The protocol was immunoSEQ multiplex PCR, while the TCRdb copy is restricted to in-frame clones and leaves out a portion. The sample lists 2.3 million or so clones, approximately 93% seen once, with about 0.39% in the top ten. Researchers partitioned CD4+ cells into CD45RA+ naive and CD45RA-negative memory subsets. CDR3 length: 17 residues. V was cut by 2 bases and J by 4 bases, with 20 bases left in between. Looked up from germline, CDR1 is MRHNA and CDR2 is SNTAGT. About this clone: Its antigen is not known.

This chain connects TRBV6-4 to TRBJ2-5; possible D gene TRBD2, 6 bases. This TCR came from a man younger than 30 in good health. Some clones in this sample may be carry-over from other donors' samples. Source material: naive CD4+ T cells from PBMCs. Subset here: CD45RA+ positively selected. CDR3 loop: CASSDPLGPGAGETQYF. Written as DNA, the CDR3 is TGTGCCAGCAGTGACCCGCTCGGGCCGGGAGCCGGAGAGACCCAGTACTTC.